The present T cell receptor (beta chain) was sequenced within a study of T-cell reconstitution after alpha-beta-depleted transplantation in children. A TCRbeta library incorporating unique molecular identifiers was prepared. TCRdb itself ran the PCR reads through MiXCR, one entry per CDR3 protein. The sample carries about 500,000 distinct CDR3 sequences, over 25% recorded once. This clonotype appeared a few times. The CDR3 is made up of 13 amino acids. The V segment lost 3 bases and the J segment 5 bases; nucleotides outside the gene matches: 5. CDR1 and CDR2 from the germline V gene are GTSNPN and SVGIG (reference sequence).

The sample in question was PBMCs from the stem cell graft donor, obtained from the stem cell graft. This receptor was obtained from a human donor who donated a stem cell graft to a child with aplastic anemia. The V gene is TRBV30, the J gene TRBJ1-1; 8 bases align to TRBD1. CDR3 coding DNA: TGTGCCTGGAGCGGACAGGGCGCGACTGAAGCTTTCTTT. It specifies CAWSGQGATEAFF.